Shown below are 5 T cell receptor beta chains from a single sample sequenced in a study of T cell responses to AZD1222 COVID-19 vaccine. Sequenced by immunoSEQ multiplex PCR; TCRdb stores in-frame clones only, minus some. In the table there are 100,000 or so clones, around 84% of which are singletons. Sequencing was performed on peripheral blood, taken on day 0 of AZD1222 vaccination. Receptors were obtained from an adult in good health.

The count of this clone is one. This sequence joins TRBV28 and TRBJ1-1; D is possibly TRBD1 (6 bases). This CDR3 comprises 15 residues. The V end was cut by 6 bases, the J end by 1 base, with 15 bases between. Germline CDR1 and CDR2: MDHEN and SYDVKM. The DNA for the CDR3 is TGTGCCAGCAGGGGGTACGGGGGCGCGAACACTGAAGCTTTCTTT. This sequence encodes CASRGYGGANTEAFF.

The CDR3 DNA is TGTGCCACCAGTGACTACCCGGGCCGGAGGTCCACCGGGGAGCTGTTTTTT. It translates to CATSDYPGRRSTGELFF. This rearrangement joins TRBV24-1 to TRBJ2-2, with a weak D call TRBD2 (5 bases). Germline CDR1 and CDR2: KGHDR and SFDVKD. V lost 4 bases, J lost 4 bases, and 18 bases lay in between. The CDR3 loop spans 17 amino acids.

This clone was observed a single time. The chain carries TRBV6-1 and TRBJ2-3; D is unresolved. Per germline, CDR1 MNHNS and CDR2 SASEGT. The CDR3 has 13 residues. With 2 bases removed from V and 6 bases from J, the gap between germline ends came to 9 bases. The CDR3 here is CASSETGPDTQYF. CDR3 in DNA: TGTGCCAGCAGTGAAACCGGCCCGGATACGCAGTATTTT.

The V call is TRBV28, the J call TRBJ1-6; D is unclear. This CDR3 has 14 residues. CDR1 and CDR2 from the germline V gene are MDHEN and SYDVKM. V was trimmed by 5 bases and J by 8 bases, leaving 13 bases between them. The CDR3, as DNA: TGTGCCAGCAGTGAACACCGGGCTGATTCACCCCTCCACTTT. Residues: CASSEHRADSPLHF.

The rearrangement joins TRBV30 to TRBJ2-7, with a weak D call TRBD1 (5 bases). The CDR3 spans 13 residues. The germline V gene has CDR1 GTSNPN and CDR2 SVGIG (reference sequence). Trimming pared 0 bases from V and 2 bases from J, leaving 8 bases between. Here the CDR3 reads CAWSVQAAYEQYF. As DNA, the CDR3 is TGTGCCTGGAGTGTACAGGCCGCCTACGAGCAGTACTTC.